A single sample gave rise to the 18 T cell receptor beta chains below, sequenced in a study of cytomegalovirus exposure and HLA in healthy donors. It was with 60 Vbeta and 13 Jbeta primers that the PCR ran. Method: immunoSEQ multiplex PCR; TCRdb's copy keeps in-frame clones and lacks some. The sample lists around 170,000 clones; about 80% were seen once. The sample was PBMCs. The receptors here all came from a man younger than 35 in good health and CMV-seronegative.

The chain carries TRBV10-3 and TRBJ2-6; tentative D call: TRBD1 (5 bases). The CDR3 loop spans 19 amino acids. CDR1 is ENHRY, CDR2 SYGVKD, per germline. V was clipped by 9 bases and J by 0 bases, with 24 bases between them. Here the CDR3 reads CAMGKSNQGLTSGANVLTF. The DNA for the CDR3 is TGTGCCATGGGGAAATCCAATCAGGGCTTGACCTCTGGGGCCAACGTCCTGACTTTC.

As to this clone: Other DNA sequences of this sample code for an identical CDR3. The genes are TRBV18 and TRBJ2-3; no clear D gene. The V gene lost 3 bases and the J gene lost 0 bases, with 4 bases spanning the gap. CDR3 length: 13 residues. Germline CDR1 is KGHSH and CDR2 is LQKENI. CDR3 nucleotides: TGTGCCAGCTCACCTGAGAGCACAGATACGCAGTATTTT. Its protein is CASSPESTDTQYF.

The V gene is TRBV12-5, the J gene TRBJ2-5, with TRBD2 matching 9 bases. There are 18 residues in the CDR3. Germline CDR1 is LGHNT and CDR2 is FRNRAP. Trimming removed 0 bases from V and 5 bases from J; junction bases left unmatched: 13. CDR3 DNA sequence: TGTGCTAGTGGTTTGGTAGTGGTAGGCGGGAGGGCCCTGGAGACCCAGTACTTC. Translating gives CASGLVVVGGRALETQYF.

The chain combines TRBV5-4 with TRBJ1-1, with D maybe TRBD1 (5 bases). The V gene's germline CDR1 is SGHNT and CDR2 YYREEE (reference sequence). CDR3 length equals 15 residues. V was trimmed by 1 base and J by 5 bases, leaving 15 bases between them. The CDR3 spells CASSLSGARGTEAFF. CDR3 coding DNA: TGTGCCAGCAGCTTGTCCGGGGCGCGGGGGACTGAAGCTTTCTTT.

This clone was recorded only once. This chain connects TRBV7-9 to TRBJ1-2; D call uncertain. Germline values: CDR1 SEHNR, CDR2 FQNEAQ (reference sequence). The CDR3 runs to 12 residues. V shed 5 bases and J shed 8 bases, with 12 bases lying between them. As DNA, the CDR3 is TGTGCCAGCAGCACGCACGAGGAAGGCTACACCTTC. This encodes CASSTHEEGYTF.

The V gene is TRBV18, the J gene TRBJ1-1, with 10 nucleotides matching TRBD1. Germline V gene data show CDR1 as KGHSH and CDR2 as LQKENI. The CDR3 runs to 14 residues. The V segment lost 6 bases and the J segment 1 base; nucleotides outside the gene matches: 2. The CDR3 here is CASSRQGANTEAFF. The CDR3 nucleotides read TGTGCCAGCTCCCGACAGGGGGCGAACACTGAAGCTTTCTTT.

This clone has just one count. The V and J genes are TRBV27 and TRBJ1-1, with 8 bases that match TRBD1. Germline lookup yields CDR1 MNHEY and CDR2 SMNVEV (reference sequence). The V segment lost 6 bases and the J segment 1 base; nucleotides outside the gene matches: 7. CDR3 length equals 15 residues. CDR3 in DNA: TGTGCCAGCAGACCTATGGGACAGGAGAACACTGAAGCTTTCTTT. Its protein product is CASRPMGQENTEAFF.

The rearrangement uses TRBV10-3 and TRBJ1-2, with D maybe TRBD1 (5 bases). From germline, CDR1 is ENHRY and CDR2 SYGVKD. Trimming took 2 bases from V and 7 from J, leaving 8 bases between them. The CDR3 is made up of 12 amino acids. The CDR3 DNA is TGTGCCATCAGTGAGACAGGTGGTGGCTACACCTTC. The encoded protein is CAISETGGGYTF.

J is TRBJ2-1 and V is TRBV21-1; no check of the table's D call, TRBD1, against the DNA was made. TRBV21-1 is listed as a pseudogene. The CDR3 totals 16 residues. The CDR3, as DNA: TGTGCCAGCAGCATAAGACAGGAAACCGCACGGGATGAGCAGTTCTTC. Its translation: CASSIRQETARDEQFF.

V usage is TRBV19 and J usage is TRBJ2-5; 9 bases align to TRBD1. Germline V CDR1 and CDR2: LNHDA, SQIVND (reference sequence). This CDR3 has 15 residues. V trimming: 6 bases; J trimming: 10 bases; junction bases outside the gene matches: 15. CDR3 DNA sequence: TGTGCCAGTAGCCCAAATCCGGGACAGGGAATAGTCCAGTACTTC. Amino acid sequence: CASSPNPGQGIVQYF.

V usage is TRBV5-5 and J usage is TRBJ2-1, with a weak D call TRBD1 (6 bases). Deletions cut 4 bases from V and 2 bases from J, with 16 bases between. CDR3 length equals 16 residues. The germline V gene encodes CDR1 SGHKS and CDR2 YYEKEE (reference sequence). CDR3 coding DNA: TGTGCCAGCAGCCCGGCTGGGGGCAGCACCTACAATGAGCAGTTCTTC. Amino acids: CASSPAGGSTYNEQFF.

The chain recombines TRBV4-1 with TRBJ2-1; D is possibly TRBD2 (5 bases). CDR1 is MGHRA, CDR2 YSYEKL, per germline. The CDR3 totals 17 residues. V gave up 0 bases and J gave up 0 bases, with 12 bases separating them. The CDR3 nucleotides read TGCGCCAGCAGCCAAGATCGGAGAGGGAGCTCCTACAATGAGCAGTTCTTC. This sequence encodes CASSQDRRGSSYNEQFF.

J is TRBJ1-6 and V is TRBV6-5; D remains ambiguous. This CDR3 is built from 14 residues. Germline loops: CDR1 MNHEY, CDR2 SVGAGI. V lost 7 bases, J lost 6 bases, and 13 bases lay in between. The CDR3 DNA reads as TGTGCCAGCACCAAACGGGGTGGTAATTCACCCCTCCACTTT. Translation: CASTKRGGNSPLHF.

V is TRBV5-8 and J is TRBJ2-1, with TRBD2 matching 9 bases. Trimming cost V 7 bases and J 7 bases; bases outside gene matches: 12. The germline V gene encodes CDR1 SGHTS and CDR2 YDEGEE. This CDR3 region has 15 residues. CDR3 DNA sequence: TGTGCCAGCGAGTATGGGGGCGGGAGGGTGAATGAGCAGTTCTTC. Residues: CASEYGGGRVNEQFF.

The genes are TRBV27 and TRBJ1-4; 11 bases are a match to TRBD1. Per the germline V gene, CDR1 is MNHEY and CDR2 is SMNVEV (reference sequence). V lost 5 bases to trimming and J lost 5 bases; unmatched junction nucleotides: 1. The CDR3 spans 14 residues. The CDR3 region is CASSRDRGNEKLFF. CDR3 DNA sequence: TGTGCCAGCAGTCGGGACAGGGGGAATGAAAAACTGTTTTTT.

This rearrangement joins TRBV5-8 to TRBJ2-7; D unresolved. The CDR3 length is 13 residues. CDR1 and CDR2 from the germline V gene are SGHTS and YDEGEE. V lost 1 base and J 6 bases, leaving 11 bases between the germline ends. The CDR3 sequence is CASSLLGIGEQYF. The CDR3 coding sequence is TGTGCCAGCAGCTTGCTAGGTATCGGCGAGCAGTACTTC. The whole variable domain, remainder taken from reference TRBV5-8 and TRBJ2-7, is EAGVTQSPTHLIKTRGQQATLRCSPISGHTSVYWYQQALGLGLQFLLWYDEGEERNRGNFPPRFSGRQFPNYSSELNVNALELEDSALYLCASSLLGIGEQYFGPGTRLTVT.

The table lists this clone with a few counts. This chain uses TRBV4-3 with TRBJ2-7, with 9 bases aligning to TRBD2. Germline trimming cut 0 bases from V and 4 bases from J; bases unmatched to any gene: 7. CDR1 and CDR2 from the germline V gene are LGHNA and YSLEER. CDR3 length: 16 residues. The CDR3 coding sequence is TGCGCCAGCAGCCAAGATCTAAGTAGCGGGAGTTACGAGCAGTACTTC. Translated, it gives CASSQDLSSGSYEQYF.

The V and J genes are TRBV30 and TRBJ2-3; 9 bases are shared with TRBD2. Trimming removed 4 bases from V and 0 bases from J; junction bases left unmatched: 8. The CDR3 consists of 16 residues. The germline V gene encodes CDR1 GTSNPN and CDR2 SVGIG (reference sequence). The CDR3 DNA sequence: TGTGCCTGGACCCCGAGGACTAGCGTGAGCACAGATACGCAGTATTTT. It is translated as CAWTPRTSVSTDTQYF.